This T cell receptor beta chain was retrieved from a study of radiotherapy plus CTLA-4 blockade in lung cancer. On the study more broadly: For approximately 19% of patients, objective responses occurred, and 30% to 35% had disease control.

This table comes from immunoSEQ multiplex PCR, and its TCRdb copy is limited to in-frame clones, with some not included. The repertoire has 39,000 or so clones, 60% to 75% of them found once; the top ten carry around 9.5%. Turning to this clone: Its antigen is undetermined.

Study-wide points: Clones of tumor-derived TCRs expanded in blood after radiotherapy plus ipilimumab. Early blood T cell clone dynamics, with interferon-beta, were reported to best predict response.

V shed 1 base, J shed 0 bases, and the junction held 3 bases outside the gene matches. The germline V gene has CDR1 MGHRA and CDR2 YSYEKL. This CDR3 has 16 residues. Alongside CTLA-4 blockade with ipilimumab, patients with chemo-refractory metastatic non-small-cell lung cancer received focal radiation. The TCR originated in a human donor with non-small cell lung cancer who had stable disease on radiotherapy plus ipilimumab. This material consisted of peripheral blood, taken from a patient treated with radiotherapy plus ipilimumab. V gene TRBV4-1 combines with J gene TRBJ2-7, with 10 positions matching TRBD2. In DNA form, the CDR3 reads TGCGCCAGCAGCCAAGTTAGGACTAGCGGCTCCTACGAGCAGTACTTC. It encodes CASSQVRTSGSYEQYF.